Below are 15 T cell receptor beta chains sequenced from a single sample in a study of cytomegalovirus exposure and HLA in healthy donors. The repertoire was sequenced with immunoSEQ multiplex PCR; TCRdb's copy has only in-frame clones and lacks some. The data show fewer than 200,000 clones, with about 90% seen just once and over 2.5% held by the top ten. Material: PBMCs. The receptors come from a woman in her late teens or twenties in good health and CMV-seropositive.

Here the CDR3 reads CASSSLAGNAYEQYF. The CDR3 nucleotides are TGTGCCAGCAGTTCTCTAGCGGGGAACGCCTACGAGCAGTACTTC. This chain uses TRBV6-6 with TRBJ2-7; 9 nucleotides match TRBD2. V lost 4 bases, J lost 2 bases, and 6 bases stayed unmatched. The germline gives CDR1 MNHNY, CDR2 SVGAGI (reference sequence). CDR3 length equals 15 residues.

The gene calls are TRBV18 and TRBJ2-7; 9 bases align to TRBD1. Germline V CDR1 and CDR2: KGHSH, LQKENI. This CDR3 has 15 amino acids. J gave up 4 bases and V 3 bases, and 7 bases lay outside the gene matches. CDR3 loop: CASSPSGTGKYEQYF. DNA of the CDR3: TGTGCCAGCTCACCGTCCGGGACAGGGAAGTACGAGCAGTACTTC.

The CDR3 here is CASRMTQAAEAFF. CDR3 in DNA: TGTGCCAGCAGAATGACCCAGGCCGCTGAAGCTTTCTTT. The rearrangement joins TRBV2 to TRBJ1-1; D is undetermined. Trimming pared 6 bases from V and 6 bases from J, leaving 14 bases between. CDR1 is SNHLY, CDR2 FYNNEI, per germline. CDR3 length equals 13 residues.

The chain joins TRBV27 to TRBJ2-3; a weak D match, TRBD2 (6 bases). V was cut by 7 bases and J by 2 bases, with 16 bases left in between. CDR1 is MNHEY and CDR2 is SMNVEV in the germline V gene (reference sequence). The CDR3 length is 15 residues. In DNA, the CDR3 is TGTGCCAGCAAACTCGGGACTTTAGACACAGATACGCAGTATTTT. It yields the protein CASKLGTLDTDTQYF.

V gene TRBV19 combines with J gene TRBJ1-1; 9 positions match TRBD1. The CDR3 contains 15 residues. Germline V gene sequence: CDR1 LNHDA, CDR2 SQIVND (reference sequence). Trimming took 1 base from V and 3 from J; bases not matched to a gene: 3. The CDR3 is CASSIVHRGHTEAFF. CDR3 DNA: TGTGCCAGTAGTATAGTGCACAGGGGGCACACTGAAGCTTTCTTT. Complete variable domain (other parts from reference TRBV19 and TRBJ1-1): DGGITQSPKYLFRKEGQNVTLSCEQNLNHDAMYWYRQDPGQGLRLIYYSQIVNDFQKGDIAEGYSVSREKKESFPLTVTSAQKNPTAFYLCASSIVHRGHTEAFFGQGTRLTVV.

The V call is TRBV29-1, the J call TRBJ1-4; 9 bases fit TRBD1. V lost 7 bases to trimming and J lost 7 bases; unmatched junction nucleotides: 7. The CDR3 is 13 residues long. Germline CDR1 SQVTM, CDR2 ANQGSEA. CDR3 bases: TGCAGCGCAGGACAGGGGTCGGGTGAAAAACTGTTTTTT. Translating it yields CSAGQGSGEKLFF.

This rearrangement joins TRBV10-3 to TRBJ1-2, with 7 bases fitting TRBD1. V shed 4 bases and J 4 bases; nucleotides not matched to a gene: 9. This CDR3 has 15 residues. Germline CDR1 reads ENHRY; CDR2 reads SYGVKD. CDR3 amino acids: CAISARQGQIYGYTF. The CDR3 region has the DNA TGTGCCATCAGTGCCAGACAGGGCCAAATCTATGGCTACACCTTC.

The chain uses TRBV27 and TRBJ2-1; D is unclear. The CDR3 is 11 amino acids. Trimming took off 6 bases at V and 6 bases at J, with 6 bases between the two ends. The germline CDR1 and CDR2 sequences are MNHEY and SMNVEV (reference sequence). DNA for the CDR3: TGTGCCAGCAGCCAAGCCAATGAGCAGTTCTTC. Encoded protein: CASSQANEQFF.

This chain uses TRBV11-3 with TRBJ1-1; D uncertain. V lost 9 bases and J lost 4, with 15 bases in between. This CDR3 spans 13 amino acids. CDR1 and CDR2 (germline): SGHNT, YENEEA. CDR3 bases: TGTGCCAGTAGTAGCGGCGGAGGCACTGAAGCTTTCTTT. This codes for CASSSGGGTEAFF.

The chain employs TRBV7-6 and TRBJ2-7, with 8 bases that match TRBD2. The CDR3 is 12 residues long. CDR1 and CDR2 (germline): SGHVS, FNYEAQ. V dropped 5 bases and J dropped 6; count of bases not matched to a gene: 3. CDR3 sequence: CASSRGGVEQYF. CDR3 sequence (DNA): TGTGCCAGCAGCCGGGGGGGGGTCGAGCAGTACTTC.

V gene TRBV5-1 combines with J gene TRBJ2-3; 12 bases agree with TRBD2. Germline CDR1 is SGHRS and CDR2 is YFSETQ. The junction had 8 bases not matched to a gene; V was cut back by 4 bases and J by 5 bases. This CDR3 has 16 residues. Here the CDR3 reads CASSTTSGGPGDTQYF. The CDR3 DNA sequence: TGCGCCAGCAGCACCACTAGCGGGGGGCCCGGAGATACGCAGTATTTT. Full variable domain (remainder filled in from reference TRBV5-1 and TRBJ2-3): KAGVTQTPRYLIKTRGQQVTLSCSPISGHRSVSWYQQTPGQGLQFLFEYFSETQRNKGNFPGRFSGRQFSNSRSEMNVSTLELGDSALYLCASSTTSGGPGDTQYFGPGTRLTVL.

The genes are TRBV15 and TRBJ2-2, with 7 bases lining up with TRBD2. Germline CDR1 and CDR2: LNHNV and YYDKDF (reference sequence). The J segment lost 7 bases and the V segment lost 1 base, leaving 9 bases of the junction unmatched. CDR3 length: 16 amino acids. The CDR3 coding sequence is TGTGCCACCAGCAGAGCCGGGCGGGGGTATGGCGGGGAGCTGTTTTTT. It codes for CATSRAGRGYGGELFF.

The CDR3 region is CASSSRDRGYSGELFF. The CDR3 bases are TGCGCCAGCAGCTCCCGAGACAGGGGGTATTCCGGGGAGCTGTTTTTT. The genes are TRBV5-1 and TRBJ2-2, with 9 positions matching TRBD1. Per the germline V gene, CDR1 is SGHRS and CDR2 is YFSETQ. V was pared by 3 bases and J by 6 bases, with 9 bases of the junction left unmatched. CDR3 size: 16 residues.

This chain links TRBV6-5 with TRBJ1-2; D ambiguous. The germline CDR1 and CDR2 sequences are MNHEY and SVGAGI. The CDR3 contains 15 residues. V lost 0 bases, J lost 0 bases, and 8 bases lay in between. CDR3 residues: CASSYSSDSNYGYTF. The CDR3 nucleotides read TGTGCCAGCAGTTACTCGTCAGATTCTAACTATGGCTACACCTTC.

The chain recombines TRBV5-1 with TRBJ2-3; 11 positions agree with TRBD2. The CDR3 extends over 16 amino acids. The V gene end was trimmed by 3 bases and the J gene end by 0 bases; junction bases not matched to a gene: 3. The germline V gene has CDR1 SGHRS and CDR2 YFSETQ. This CDR3 is CASSSGTSGSTDTQYF. CDR3 nucleotides: TGCGCCAGCAGCTCTGGGACTAGCGGAAGCACAGATACGCAGTATTTT.